The 20 T cell receptor beta chains below come from one sample, sequenced in a study of OX40 agonist ivuxolimab in advanced cancers. Produced via immunoSEQ multiplex PCR; TCRdb's table is partial and in-frame only. The table has about 50,000 clones, 65% to 85% seen once. Sequencing was performed on CD4+ or CD8+ T cells sorted from blood, taken in a trial of the OX40 agonist ivuxolimab. Receptors originate from an adult with an advanced solid tumor such as melanoma, head and neck, liver or kidney cancer.

This chain joins TRBV7-8 and TRBJ1-6; D call uncertain. Germline CDR1 and CDR2: SGHVS and FQNEAQ. This CDR3 comprises 16 residues. Trimming took off 3 bases at V and 0 bases at J, with 9 bases between the two ends. CDR3: CASSFYSLSYNSPLHF. CDR3 bases: TGTGCCAGCAGCTTTTACAGCCTCTCCTATAATTCACCCCTCCACTTT.

The gene calls are TRBV5-1 and TRBJ2-5; 12 nucleotides match TRBD2. CDR3 length equals 16 residues. V shed 3 bases, J shed 4 bases, and the junction held 7 bases outside the gene matches. In germline, CDR1 is SGHRS, CDR2 YFSETQ. This CDR3 is CASSSRLAGAGETQYF. The CDR3 DNA reads as TGCGCCAGCAGCTCGCGACTAGCGGGAGCCGGAGAGACCCAGTACTTC.

This clone has a single count. The genes are TRBV29-1 and TRBJ2-7; TRBD1 agrees at 8 bases. The V segment lost 4 bases and the J segment 2 bases; nucleotides outside the gene matches: 4. The CDR3 runs to 13 residues. Germline CDR1 is SQVTM and CDR2 is ANQGSEA. The chain's CDR3 is CSVAAQGAYEQYF. The CDR3 DNA is TGCAGCGTTGCGGCACAGGGGGCCTACGAGCAGTACTTC.

This chain uses TRBV19 with TRBJ1-5; 7 nucleotides line up with TRBD1. Germline V gene sequence: CDR1 LNHDA, CDR2 SQIVND (reference sequence). The CDR3 is 17 amino acids. V dropped 3 bases and J dropped 3; count of bases not matched to a gene: 11. CDR3 sequence reads: CASSISPGGASNQPQHF. The CDR3 nucleotides read TGTGCCAGTAGTATTTCCCCAGGGGGTGCCTCCAATCAGCCCCAGCATTTT.

The chain couples TRBV7-9 to TRBJ1-6; the D is unclear. The CDR3 consists of 14 residues. V lost 8 bases and J 8 bases, leaving 16 bases between the germline ends. Germline-derived CDR1 and CDR2 are SEHNR and FQNEAQ (reference sequence). For the CDR3, the DNA is TGTGCCAGCGGTCCGGGGTATCTAGATTCACCCCTCCACTTT. This codes for CASGPGYLDSPLHF.

The J gene is TRBJ2-7, the V gene TRBV4-2; D gene unclear. Germline values: CDR1 LGHNA, CDR2 YNFKEQ. The CDR3 length is 12 residues. Trimming took off 0 bases at V and 6 bases at J, with 6 bases between the two ends. CDR3 residues: CASSQDGIEQYF. The CDR3 DNA reads TGTGCCAGCAGCCAAGATGGCATCGAGCAGTACTTC.

The J gene is TRBJ2-3, the V gene TRBV7-2; no reliable D call. V gave up 6 bases and J gave up 7 bases, with 8 bases separating them. The CDR3 has 11 residues. Germline CDR1 is SGHTA and CDR2 is FQGNSA. The CDR3 sequence is CASRTDHTQYF. DNA for the CDR3: TGTGCCAGCAGGACCGATCATACGCAGTATTTT.

The V call is TRBV20-1, the J call TRBJ1-1; TRBD1 aligns across 7 bases. The CDR3 loop spans 11 amino acids. Germline values: CDR1 DFQATT, CDR2 SNEGSKA (reference sequence). CDR3 nucleotide sequence: TGCAGAGCACAGGGGCACACTGAAGCTTTCTTT. Amino acid sequence: CRAQGHTEAFF.

This chain uses TRBV7-9 with TRBJ1-6; a possible D gene is TRBD1 (5 bases). V was shortened by 5 bases and J by 7 bases, with 18 bases between the two germline ends. Germline CDR1 and CDR2: SEHNR and FQNEAQ (reference sequence). This CDR3 region has 16 residues. This CDR3 is CASSPRAGQGNSPLHF. CDR3 sequence (DNA): TGTGCCAGCAGCCCCCGGGCCGGGCAGGGAAATTCACCCCTCCACTTT.

The rearrangement joins TRBV5-1 to TRBJ2-2; D is unclear. The germline gives CDR1 SGHRS, CDR2 YFSETQ. Trimming left V 1 base short and J 9 bases short, with 4 bases between. The CDR3 loop spans 11 amino acids. The CDR3, as DNA: TGCGCCAGCAGCTTGTCCAGGGAGCTGTTTTTT. Its translation: CASSLSRELFF.

The rearrangement links TRBV4-1 to TRBJ1-2; D is perhaps TRBD1 (5 bases). Trimming removed 0 bases at V and 1 base at J, with 12 bases between. This CDR3 is built from 16 residues. Germline assignment: CDR1 MGHRA and CDR2 YSYEKL. CDR3 protein: CASSQDRARGNYGYTF. The CDR3 DNA reads as TGCGCCAGCAGCCAAGATCGGGCGAGGGGTAACTATGGCTACACCTTC.

The gene calls are TRBV9 and TRBJ2-5; 7 nucleotides match TRBD2. The germline V gene encodes CDR1 SGDLS and CDR2 YYNGEE. V trimming: 3 bases; J trimming: 8 bases; junction bases outside the gene matches: 10. The CDR3 consists of 14 residues. The CDR3 region has the DNA TGTGCCAGCAGCGCGGGACTAATGGCCGGAACCCAGTACTTC. Protein: CASSAGLMAGTQYF. The whole variable domain, filled in from reference TRBV9 and TRBJ2-5, reads DSGVTQTPKHLITATGQRVTLRCSPRSGDLSVYWYQQSLDQGLQFLIQYYNGEERAKGNILERFSAQQFPDLHSELNLSSLELGDSALYFCASSAGLMAGTQYFGPGTRLLVL.

The V call is TRBV5-1, the J call TRBJ2-7; 8 bases agree with TRBD2. Germline assignment: CDR1 SGHRS and CDR2 YFSETQ. The CDR3 is 15 amino acids. V lost 0 bases, J lost 0 bases, and 2 bases stayed unmatched. CDR3 region: CASSLGGGSSYEQYF. The CDR3 DNA reads as TGCGCCAGCAGCTTGGGCGGGGGGTCCTCCTACGAGCAGTACTTC.

The CDR3 nucleotides read TGTGCCAGCAGCTTGCCACCCTGGAGTGTTGGGGAGACCCAGTACTTC. This sequence encodes CASSLPPWSVGETQYF. V gene TRBV7-2 combines with J gene TRBJ2-5; D gene ambiguous. CDR1 and CDR2 from the germline V gene are SGHTA and FQGNSA. There are 16 residues in the CDR3. V lost 3 bases, J lost 5 bases, and 19 bases lay in between.

The V call is TRBV7-2, the J call TRBJ2-3, with TRBD2 matching over 7 bases. Losses at the gene ends were 0 bases for V and 3 bases for J; bases not matched to a gene: 0. Germline-derived CDR1 and CDR2 are SGHTA and FQGNSA. The CDR3 is 14 amino acids. The CDR3 loop reads CASSLAGGTDTQYF. CDR3 DNA: TGTGCCAGCAGCTTAGCGGGGGGGACAGATACGCAGTATTTT.

The rearrangement uses TRBV19 and TRBJ1-5, with D possibly matching TRBD1 (6 bases). Trimming took off 4 bases at V and 0 bases at J, with 10 bases between the two ends. The germline V gene has CDR1 LNHDA and CDR2 SQIVND (reference sequence). The CDR3 is 15 amino acids. The CDR3 reads CASSKDSYSNQPQHF. The CDR3 coding sequence is TGTGCCAGTAGTAAGGACAGTTATAGCAATCAGCCCCAGCATTTT.

The V gene is TRBV5-1, the J gene TRBJ2-5, with D perhaps matching TRBD1 (5 bases). CDR1 is SGHRS, CDR2 YFSETQ, per germline. This CDR3 spans 14 amino acids. Between the trimmed V and J ends, which lost 0 bases and 3 bases, there was a span of 9 bases. The CDR3 coding sequence is TGCGCCAGCAGCTTGGCCTTAGGGGAAGAGACCCAGTACTTC. Its translation is CASSLALGEETQYF.

This clone came up a few times. The chain carries TRBV29-1 and TRBJ1-3; no clear D. CDR1 is SQVTM and CDR2 is ANQGSEA in the germline V gene. Deletions cut 4 bases from V and 3 bases from J, with 7 bases between. The CDR3 runs 12 residues. The DNA of the CDR3 is TGCAGCGTTGGACAAGGTGGAAACACCATATATTTT. The encoded protein is CSVGQGGNTIYF. The complete variable domain, with remaining parts taken from reference TRBV29-1 and TRBJ1-3, reads SAVISQKPSRDICQRGTSLTIQCQVDSQVTMMFWYRQQPGQSLTLIATANQGSEATYESGFVIDKFPISRPNLTFSTLTVSNMSPEDSSIYLCSVGQGGNTIYFGEGSWLTVV.

The chain employs TRBV2 and TRBJ1-4, with 8 bases identical to TRBD1. The CDR3 length is 16 residues. V was pared by 5 bases and J by 4 bases, with 9 bases of the junction left unmatched. CDR1 is SNHLY, CDR2 FYNNEI, per germline. CDR3 DNA sequence: TGTGCCAGCAGTCCTCAGGGGGCGCGGGGTAATGAAAAACTGTTTTTT. Its translation: CASSPQGARGNEKLFF.

The chain is built from TRBV5-1 and TRBJ2-1; perhaps TRBD1 as D (5 bases). Trimming removed 1 base from V and 6 bases from J, with 11 bases in between. Germline V gene data show CDR1 as SGHRS and CDR2 as YFSETQ. The CDR3 loop spans 14 amino acids. CDR3 in DNA: TGCGCCAGCAGCTTGCAGGGTCCACGCAATGAGCAGTTCTTC. Protein product: CASSLQGPRNEQFF.